Listed below are T cell receptor beta chains from one sample, sequenced in a study of OX40 agonist ivuxolimab in advanced cancers. Assay used: immunoSEQ multiplex PCR; TCRdb lists only in-frame clones, some missing. Among about 30,000 clones listed, 84% were seen once. Sequenced here: CD4+ or CD8+ T cells sorted from blood, sampled in a trial of the OX40 agonist ivuxolimab. Receptors were obtained from an adult with an advanced solid tumor such as melanoma, head and neck, liver or kidney cancer. The conserved cysteine and the conserved F or W are not part of the CDR3 here. A D gene is named only where the DNA matches it firmly.

V	J	D	CDR3
TRBV11-2	TRBJ2-7	.	ATSTGASSYEQY
TRBV4-1	TRBJ1-3	.	ASSQEGRVSGNTIY
TRBV18	TRBJ2-1	TRBD2	ASSPRYIGGNNEQF
TRBV5-1	TRBJ2-7	TRBD1	ASSPPRLQQTGTGAYEQY
TRBV30	TRBJ2-7	.	AWSASSYEQY
TRBV9	TRBJ2-3	TRBD2	ASSAGREGADTQY
TRBV29-1	TRBJ2-2	TRBD2	SVETGGPTGELF
TRBV6-5	TRBJ1-5	.	ASSYSRDSNQPQH
TRBV6-5	TRBJ2-4	.	ASSYTGKNIQY
TRBV7-6	TRBJ1-3	.	ASSQMGSSIGNTIY
TRBV6-1	TRBJ2-1	.	ATGGLGEQF
TRBV6-1	TRBJ1-2	.	ASSYDGGYT
TRBV18	TRBJ1-5	.	ASSRDDTNQPQH
TRBV9	TRBJ1-2	.	ASSVAEGTSNYGYT
TRBV15	TRBJ1-1	.	ATSRDNSRNTEAF
TRBV19	TRBJ2-7	TRBD1	ASSAGTGGYEQY
TRBV5-6	TRBJ1-2	.	ASSFRGESGYT
TRBV30	TRBJ2-7	TRBD1	AWSEGAGYEQY
TRBV9	TRBJ2-5	TRBD1	ASSVGQGMGETQY
TRBV9	TRBJ2-5	TRBD2	ASSVAESGGAGETQY
TRBV27	TRBJ2-7	.	ASSLGMPGGERY
TRBV28	TRBJ2-7	TRBD2	ASSAAGLAGGPGYEQY
TRBV4-3	TRBJ2-7	TRBD1	ARRSGTDSSYEQY
TRBV7-9	TRBJ2-3	.	ASSPGGGGASDTQY
TRBV21-1	TRBJ2-7	.	ASSKKLQQGLLGEQY
TRBV14	TRBJ1-6	.	ASSQLPSSYNSPLH
TRBV19	TRBJ2-7	.	ASSIVTFSYEQY
TRBV6-4	TRBJ2-7	TRBD2	ASSDGTSGSEQY
TRBV15	TRBJ2-3	.	ATSNSRGRWTQY
TRBV4-1	TRBJ2-3	.	ASSQGLASTDTQY
TRBV21-1	TRBJ2-7	.	ASSKVQRNARREGLEQY
TRBV4-2	TRBJ2-4	TRBD2	ASSRAGVVAKNIQY
TRBV19	TRBJ2-3	.	ASSIVGRGVIATQY
TRBV7-3	TRBJ2-2	TRBD2	ASSSPGLAGSGELF
TRBV27	TRBJ2-3	.	ASSTDTDTQY
TRBV10-2	TRBJ2-3	TRBD2	ASSESTSGRDTQY
TRBV2	TRBJ1-5	.	ASSGRGGQPQH
TRBV9	TRBJ1-2	TRBD1	ASSVGDRVGGYT
TRBV15	TRBJ1-1	.	ATSRTRTGVDTEAF
TRBV19	TRBJ2-7	TRBD2	ASMGEGSEQY
TRBV7-2	TRBJ2-3	.	ASSLGGLDTQY
TRBV4-1	TRBJ2-3	.	ASSQARSTDTQY
TRBV14	TRBJ1-1	TRBD1	ASSQGQGLTEAF
TRBV5-4	TRBJ2-7	TRBD1	ASRNRGSPYEQY
TRBV6-1	TRBJ1-5	TRBD1	ASSEAVGGGQPQH
TRBV6-1	TRBJ2-7	TRBD1	ASTTGVSHEQY
TRBV23-1	TRBJ1-2	.	ASKRRISYGYT
TRBV6-1	TRBJ2-7	TRBD1	ASSGTGIHEQY
TRBV4-2	TRBJ1-3	TRBD1	ASSQATGIGNTIY
TRBV19	TRBJ2-5	.	ASSLAEGRETQY
TRBV9	TRBJ2-3	.	ASSVDGSTDTQY
TRBV4-1	TRBJ2-7	TRBD2	ASSPPGGAYEQY
TRBV5-1	TRBJ2-2	TRBD2	ASSSYLAGGPKGGELF
TRBV5-1	TRBJ2-3	.	ASGGGAEYTDTQY
TRBV7-8	TRBJ2-2	TRBD2	ASSSSGGPNTGELF
TRBV2	TRBJ2-7	.	ASISRVIHEQY
TRBV2	TRBJ2-7	.	ASTRSDSYEQY
TRBV7-9	TRBJ1-1	.	ASSLTGLNTEAF
TRBV10-3	TRBJ2-1	TRBD2	AISDAGGLNEQF